The clone carrying this T cell receptor (beta chain) was counted at least ten times. The sample belongs to a study of T cells in Graves' hyperthyroidism and ophthalmopathy. The CDR3 contains 15 residues. V gave up 7 bases and J gave up 1 base, with 16 bases separating them. Per germline, CDR1 MDHEN and CDR2 SYDVKM. TCR beta CDR3 region amplification was performed from RNA transcripts. First-round RT-PCR with HTBI primers amplified the TCR CDR3 region. MiXCR was run by TCRdb on the multiplex PCR reads, yielding one entry per CDR3 protein. This sample yields almost 500,000 distinct CDR3 sequences, of which around a fifth are seen a single time; roughly 49% belongs to the top ten. PBMCs came from more than 9 ml fresh peripheral blood.

This TCR derives from a woman between 65 and 79 years old with Graves' ophthalmopathy. Sequenced sample: blood. This chain connects TRBV28 to TRBJ1-1, with D perhaps matching TRBD1 (5 bases). The CDR3 nucleotides are TGTGCCAGCATCCCTGGGGGGGTCGGGAACACTGAAGCTTTCTTT. Its translation is CASIPGGVGNTEAFF.